This TCR beta chain comes out of a study of T-cell reconstitution after alpha-beta-depleted transplantation in children. For TCRbeta, the library was prepared with unique molecular identifiers. TCRdb re-called the PCR reads with MiXCR, one entry per CDR3 protein. This sample has 330,000 or so distinct CDR3 sequences, with about 9.5% found just once. Germline loops: CDR1 SEHNR, CDR2 FQNEAQ (reference sequence). The CDR3 totals 16 residues. V gave up 1 base and J gave up 3 bases; unmatched junction bases: 5. This clonotype showed up many times. Its antigen is unidentified. General study points: Several hundred expanded graft clones reportedly gave rise to the alpha-beta T cells present about two months after transplant. It was surviving recipient T cells and thymic progenitors that gave some patients high TCRbeta diversity at day 60. After one year, T-cell counts and TCRbeta diversity mostly came from new T cells.

Sample: PBMCs, taken before TCRalphabeta/CD19-depleted stem cell transplant. This chain joins TRBV7-9 and TRBJ2-1; 8 nucleotides agree with TRBD2. The origin of this receptor is a boy under two years old with acute myeloid leukemia, due to receive a stem cell transplant. DNA for the CDR3: TGTGCCAGCAGCTTAGTAACGGGGGGGCGCTACAATGAGCAGTTCTTC. This translates into CASSLVTGGRYNEQFF.